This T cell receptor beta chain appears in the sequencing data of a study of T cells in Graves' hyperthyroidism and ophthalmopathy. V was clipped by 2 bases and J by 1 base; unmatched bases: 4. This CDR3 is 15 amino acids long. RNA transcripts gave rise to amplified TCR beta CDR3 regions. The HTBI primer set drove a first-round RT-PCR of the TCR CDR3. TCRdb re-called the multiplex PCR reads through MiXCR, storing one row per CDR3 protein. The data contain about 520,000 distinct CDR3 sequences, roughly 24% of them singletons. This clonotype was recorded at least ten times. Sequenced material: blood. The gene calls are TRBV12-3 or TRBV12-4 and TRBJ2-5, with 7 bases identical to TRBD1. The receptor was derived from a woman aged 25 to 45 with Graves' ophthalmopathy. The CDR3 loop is CASSLTRQGQETQYF. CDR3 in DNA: TGTGCCAGCAGTTTAACGCGACAGGGCCAAGAGACCCAGTACTTC.